This T cell receptor (beta chain) comes out of a study of cytomegalovirus exposure and HLA in healthy donors (dated by TCRdb to 2015 to 2018). Describing the broader study: According to a later analysis, one platform produced both the 120 validation repertoires and the 720 or so repertoires of the first cohort. The study was designed to test whether signatures of past pathogen exposure could be identified by cataloging public T cell receptors. Besides the first cohort of roughly 640 subjects, a separate validation cohort made up of 120 different subjects was used. To predict cytomegalovirus infection status, the study brought together high-throughput TCR immunosequencing, statistical association of individual TCRs with disease status, and machine learning.

The paper's findings and limits, for the study overall: Across donors, most TCR sequences were observed very rarely, whereas some public TCRs were present in many individuals. Subsequent analysis determined that TCRs grouped into clusters in the first cohort also showed a tendency toward co-occurrence across the roughly 120 validation repertoires, and approximately 93% of cluster scores exceeded 0. According to the authors, the approach could potentially be generalized to other disease states and immunological phenotypes. The classifier was reported to diagnose cytomegalovirus status with high specificity and sensitivity in both the original cohort and the validation cohort. A total of 150 or so TCR beta chains were listed by the study as associated with cytomegalovirus. A later analysis had no HLA typing for the validation cohort, so co-occurrence there was scored across all 120 or so repertoires. In vitro tests confirmed that a few of the cytomegalovirus-associated TCR beta chains recognize cytomegalovirus antigens.

The trim is 0 bases for V and 1 base for J, with a gap of 9 bases between the germline ends. The CDR3 goes from the cysteine to the phenylalanine over 16 residues. The only DNA kept is the CDR3, 48 bases in frame from the first base. Sequences LGHNA (CDR1) and YNFKEQ (CDR2) are obtained from the germline V gene. The method was the immunoSEQ multiplex PCR assay. Processing in the source paper ran as follows. To diagnose cytomegalovirus status from the catalog of TCR beta chain sequences, a statistical classification framework was built. TCRdb retrieved this table from immuneACCESS and kept in-frame rearrangements only. Not all clones are present; in checked studies, unresolved V genes account for under half, and no reason is known for the remainder. For V, J and clone size, that table is used; D and trimming come from the DNA. The sample profile shows around 170,000 clones; around nine tenths of them were found once. Clones ranked in the top ten supply 2.5% to 3.5% of the sample.

In its sample, this clone was seen once. Its antigen remains unidentified. Base quality data are lacking; no much larger clone is found one base away. Donors formed part of the validation cohort, which comprised fewer than 150 subjects and was distinct from the first cohort of roughly 600 subjects. This receptor was identified in a man younger than 30 in good health and CMV-seronegative. Sequences were obtained from PBMCs. The chain was built from TRBV4-2 and TRBJ2-2; the D gene is perhaps TRBD2, from 5 matching bases. CDR3 sequence: CASSQEVRGNTGELFF. The DNA sequence reads TGTGCCAGCAGCCAAGAGGTTCGGGGGAACACCGGGGAGCTGTTTTTT.